The source of this TCR beta chain is a study of OX40 agonist ivuxolimab in advanced cancers. Across the whole study: Clinicians treated patients with ivuxolimab, an agonistic anti-OX40 (CD134) antibody.

Sequencing was performed with immunoSEQ multiplex PCR; in TCRdb, only in-frame clones are kept and a portion is missing. The sample carries fewer than 50,000 clones, over 65% recorded once. The investigators sampled blood at baseline, at cycle 4 day 1, and at cycle 7 day 1. This clone was observed a few times. Its antigen is currently unknown. Study observations and caveats: Which antigen the expanded peripheral T cells recognized is unknown.

Germline lookup yields CDR1 ENHRY and CDR2 SYGVKD. Trimming cost V 3 bases and J 5 bases; bases outside gene matches: 6. The CDR3 is 15 residues long. The clonotype was recovered from an adult with an advanced solid tumor such as melanoma, head and neck, liver or kidney cancer. The rearrangement links TRBV10-3 to TRBJ1-5, with TRBD1 identical over 8 bases. The input for sequencing was CD4+ or CD8+ T cells sorted from blood, taken in a trial of the OX40 agonist ivuxolimab. CDR3 loop: CAISDTSGGHQPQHF. The CDR3, as DNA: TGTGCCATCAGTGATACGTCAGGGGGCCATCAGCCCCAGCATTTT.